This entry features one TCR beta chain sequence. Its antigen is as yet unknown. Germline V gives CDR1 SNHLY, CDR2 FYNNEI. This CDR3 has 18 residues. V shed 4 bases and J 0 bases; nucleotides not matched to a gene: 9. Reverse transcription of 0.5 to 1 ug RNA was carried out with random hexamers. Amplification of TCR beta CDR3 spanned 54 Vbeta and 13 Jbeta via immunoSEQ multiplex PCR. TCRdb re-called the immunoSEQ multiplex PCR reads through MiXCR, storing one row per CDR3 protein. The sample holds over 95,000 distinct CDR3 sequences, around nine tenths seen once. TCR beta sequencing was performed on blood CD8+ and CD4+ T cells. This entry is derived from a study of CD8 T cells in Susac syndrome. Points from the study as a whole: That the number of individuals in its TCR sequencing and HLA analysis was relatively small was acknowledged by the study.

The TCR sequence derives from a human donor in good health. The chain recombines TRBV2 with TRBJ2-6, with 7 bases lining up with TRBD1. The source material was CD4+ T cells from PBMCs. CDR3 amino acids: CASSGTGLPSSGANVLTF. Written as DNA, the CDR3 is TGTGCCAGCAGTGGGACAGGCCTCCCCAGCTCTGGGGCCAACGTCCTGACTTTC. Using reference TRBV2 and TRBJ2-6 for the parts outside the CDR3, the full variable domain is EPEVTQTPSHQVTQMGQEVILRCVPISNHLYFYWYRQILGQKVEFLVSFYNNEISEKSEIFDDQFSVERPDGSNFTLKIRSTKLEDSAMYFCASSGTGLPSSGANVLTFGAGSRLTVL.